A selection of T cell receptor beta chains follows, all from one sample in a study of blood T cell repertoires in COVID-19. The data were produced by immunoSEQ multiplex PCR, yet TCRdb's version contains in-frame clones alone and is incomplete. The sample comprises roughly 380,000 clones, approximately 90% of which are singletons, and around 1.5% rests with the top ten. The material sequenced was peripheral blood. The receptor set was obtained from a woman aged 40 to 50 with COVID-19, enrolled during active disease. CDR3s include the opening cysteine and the closing phenylalanine or tryptophan. The D gene is left open where the match is weak. Size is stated for part of the rows, as once, few or many counts, or as a class when the clone is expanded.

clone size: once
J gene: TRBJ2-3
D gene: NA
CDR3 length: 15
V gene: TRBV19
CDR3 protein: CASSDDREVTDTQYF
CDR3 DNA: TGTGCCAGTAGTGACGACAGGGAGGTCACAGATACGCAGTATTTT

clone size: NA
J gene: TRBJ2-7
D gene: NA
CDR3 length: 13
V gene: TRBV3-1/TRBV3-2
CDR3 protein: CASSQDRRREQYF
CDR3 DNA: TGTGCCAGCAGCCAAGACCGGAGAAGGGAGCAGTACTTC

clone size: NA
J gene: TRBJ1-6
D gene: NA
CDR3 length: 13
V gene: TRBV4-2
CDR3 protein: CASSQEAGSPLHF
CDR3 DNA: TGTGCCAGCAGCCAAGAGGCGGGCTCACCCCTCCACTTT

clone size: once
J gene: TRBJ2-2
D gene: TRBD1
CDR3 length: 16
V gene: TRBV24-1
CDR3 protein: CATSDLGQGNTGELFF
CDR3 DNA: TGTGCCACCAGTGACCTGGGACAGGGAAATACCGGGGAGCTGTTTTTT

clone size: once
J gene: TRBJ1-1
D gene: NA
CDR3 length: 14
V gene: TRBV6-6
CDR3 protein: CASTSGQSTDEAFF
CDR3 DNA: TGTGCCAGCACCTCGGGACAATCAACAGATGAAGCTTTCTTT

clone size: NA
J gene: TRBJ1-6
D gene: TRBD1
CDR3 length: 14
V gene: TRBV2
CDR3 protein: CASSDRTGGSPLHF
CDR3 DNA: TGTGCCAGCAGTGACCGGACAGGGGGTTCACCCCTCCACTTT

clone size: NA
J gene: TRBJ2-7
D gene: TRBD2
CDR3 length: 15
V gene: TRBV5-1
CDR3 protein: CASSLAAGGGNEQYF
CDR3 DNA: TGCGCCAGCAGCTTGGCCGCGGGGGGAGGAAACGAGCAGTACTTC

clone size: NA
J gene: TRBJ2-2
D gene: TRBD1
CDR3 length: 17
V gene: TRBV9
CDR3 protein: CASSPRRPGTGEGELFF
CDR3 DNA: TGTGCCAGCAGCCCTAGGCGACCCGGGACAGGGGAGGGGGAGCTGTTTTTT

clone size: NA
J gene: TRBJ2-1
D gene: TRBD2
CDR3 length: 15
V gene: TRBV7-2
CDR3 protein: CASSLGLAGNNEQFF
CDR3 DNA: TGTGCCAGCAGCTTAGGACTAGCGGGGAACAATGAGCAGTTCTTC

clone size: NA
J gene: TRBJ1-1
D gene: TRBD1
CDR3 length: 14
V gene: TRBV27
CDR3 protein: CASWTGYMNTEAFF
CDR3 DNA: TGTGCCAGCTGGACAGGGTACATGAACACTGAAGCTTTCTTT

clone size: NA
J gene: TRBJ1-2
D gene: NA
CDR3 length: 14
V gene: TRBV27
CDR3 protein: CASSSREANYGYTF
CDR3 DNA: TGTGCCAGCAGTTCCAGGGAAGCTAACTATGGCTACACCTTC

clone size: NA
J gene: TRBJ2-1
D gene: NA
CDR3 length: 15
V gene: TRBV13
CDR3 protein: CASRPRGSSYNEQFF
CDR3 DNA: TGTGCCAGCCGACCCCGCGGAAGCTCCTACAATGAGCAGTTCTTC

clone size: NA
J gene: TRBJ1-2
D gene: NA
CDR3 length: 14
V gene: TRBV7-8
CDR3 protein: CASSPGGENYGYTF
CDR3 DNA: TGTGCCAGCAGCCCCGGGGGGGAGAACTATGGCTACACCTTC

clone size: NA
J gene: TRBJ1-1
D gene: TRBD1
CDR3 length: 14
V gene: TRBV5-8
CDR3 protein: CASVWGQGDTEAFF
CDR3 DNA: TGTGCCAGTGTTTGGGGGCAGGGGGACACTGAAGCTTTCTTT

clone size: NA
J gene: TRBJ1-5
D gene: TRBD1
CDR3 length: 15
V gene: TRBV28
CDR3 protein: CASSPLGQSDQPQHF
CDR3 DNA: TGTGCCAGCAGTCCATTGGGACAGTCAGATCAGCCCCAGCATTTT

clone size: NA
J gene: TRBJ2-1
D gene: TRBD2
CDR3 length: 15
V gene: TRBV7-2
CDR3 protein: CASSSGRGSYNEQFF
CDR3 DNA: TGTGCCAGCAGTAGCGGGAGAGGCTCCTACAATGAGCAGTTCTTC

clone size: NA
J gene: TRBJ1-6
D gene: TRBD1
CDR3 length: 15
V gene: TRBV7-3
CDR3 protein: CASSSRGGDSSPLHF
CDR3 DNA: TGTGCCAGCAGCTCCAGAGGAGGGGACAGTTCACCCCTCCACTTT

clone size: NA
J gene: TRBJ1-1
D gene: NA
CDR3 length: 13
V gene: TRBV15
CDR3 protein: CATSRDMNTEAFF
CDR3 DNA: TGTGCCACCAGCAGAGACATGAACACTGAAGCTTTCTTT

clone size: once
J gene: TRBJ1-5
D gene: NA
CDR3 length: 15
V gene: TRBV19
CDR3 protein: CASRRQGQGSQPQHF
CDR3 DNA: TGTGCCAGTAGGAGGCAGGGGCAGGGTAGTCAGCCCCAGCATTTT

clone size: NA
J gene: TRBJ2-5
D gene: NA
CDR3 length: 16
V gene: TRBV24-1
CDR3 protein: CATSDPSWRDQETQYF
CDR3 DNA: TGTGCCACCAGTGACCCCTCCTGGAGGGACCAAGAGACCCAGTACTTC

clone size: NA
J gene: TRBJ1-1
D gene: NA
CDR3 length: 15
V gene: TRBV2
CDR3 protein: CASSREAGGNTEAFF
CDR3 DNA: TGTGCCAGCAGTCGGGAAGCAGGCGGAAACACTGAAGCTTTCTTT

clone size: NA
J gene: TRBJ2-1
D gene: TRBD2
CDR3 length: 17
V gene: TRBV2
CDR3 protein: CASSGVLAGGPYDEQFF
CDR3 DNA: TGTGCCAGCAGTGGGGTGTTAGCGGGAGGGCCTTACGATGAGCAGTTCTTC

clone size: NA
J gene: TRBJ2-2
D gene: NA
CDR3 length: 14
V gene: TRBV6-4
CDR3 protein: CASSDLTGAGELFF
CDR3 DNA: TGTGCCAGCAGTGATTTGACCGGGGCCGGGGAGCTGTTTTTT